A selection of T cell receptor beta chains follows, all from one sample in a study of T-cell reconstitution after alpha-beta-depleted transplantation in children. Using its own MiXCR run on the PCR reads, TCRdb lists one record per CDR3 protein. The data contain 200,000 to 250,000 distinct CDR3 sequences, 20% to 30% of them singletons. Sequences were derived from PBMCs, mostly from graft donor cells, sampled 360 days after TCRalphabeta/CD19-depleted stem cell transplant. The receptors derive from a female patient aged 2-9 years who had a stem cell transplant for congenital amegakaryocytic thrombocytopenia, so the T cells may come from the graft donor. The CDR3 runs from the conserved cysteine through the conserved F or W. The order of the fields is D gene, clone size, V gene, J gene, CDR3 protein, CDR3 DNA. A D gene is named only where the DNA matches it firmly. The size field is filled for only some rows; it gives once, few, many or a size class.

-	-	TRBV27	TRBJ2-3	CASSYNEGDTQYF	TGTGCCAGCAGTTACAACGAGGGGGATACGCAGTATTTT
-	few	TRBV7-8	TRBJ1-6	CASSLAYSLLGANSPLHF	TGTGCCAGCAGCTTAGCGTATTCACTGTTAGGGGCTAATTCACCCCTCCACTTT
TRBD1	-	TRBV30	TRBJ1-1	CAWSYRDRPLF	TGTGCCTGGAGTTACCGGGACAGACCTCTTTTT
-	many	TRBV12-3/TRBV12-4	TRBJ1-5	CASSSNNQPQHF	TGTGCCAGCAGTAGTAATAATCAGCCCCAGCATTTT
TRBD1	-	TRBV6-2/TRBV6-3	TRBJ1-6	CASSPIGQGARLDSPLHF	TGTGCCAGCAGTCCCATAGGACAGGGGGCGCGGTTGGATTCACCCCTCCACTTT
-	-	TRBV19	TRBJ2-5	CASRMDSQETQYF	TGTGCCAGTAGGATGGACAGCCAAGAGACCCAGTACTTC
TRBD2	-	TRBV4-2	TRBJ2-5	CASSQDLPASGYQETQYF	TGTGCCAGCAGCCAAGATCTTCCGGCTAGCGGGTACCAAGAGACCCAGTACTTC
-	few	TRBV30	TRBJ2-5	CAWRTYPETQYF	TGTGCCTGGAGGACATATCCCGAGACCCAGTACTTC
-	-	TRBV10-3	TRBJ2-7	CAISAPGTPSYEQYF	TGTGCCATCAGTGCTCCAGGGACCCCCTCTTACGAGCAGTACTTC
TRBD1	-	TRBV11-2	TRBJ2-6	CASSSLRDRAPMGANVLTF	TGTGCCAGCAGCTCGCTCCGGGACAGGGCCCCTATGGGGGCCAACGTCCTGACTTTC
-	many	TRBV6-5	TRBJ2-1	CASSRSNEQFF	TGTGCCAGCAGTCGGTCCAATGAGCAGTTCTTC
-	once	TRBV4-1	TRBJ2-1	CASSQVLIALNEQFF	TGCGCCAGCAGCCAAGTTTTGATAGCGCTTAATGAGCAGTTCTTC
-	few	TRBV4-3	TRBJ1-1	CASSQAGRGTRGTEAFF	TGCGCCAGCAGCCAAGCGGGGAGGGGGACCCGAGGCACTGAAGCTTTCTTT
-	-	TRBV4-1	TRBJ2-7	CASSQEGMYEQYF	TGCGCCAGCAGCCAAGAAGGGATGTACGAGCAGTACTTC
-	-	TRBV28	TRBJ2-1	CASSTPKSQREQFF	TGTGCCAGCAGTACCCCCAAGAGCCAACGGGAACAGTTCTTC
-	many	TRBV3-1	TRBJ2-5	CASSQLGAQETQYF	TGTGCCAGCAGCCAATTGGGGGCCCAAGAGACCCAGTACTTC
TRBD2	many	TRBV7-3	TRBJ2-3	CASSLAGAADTQYF	TGTGCCAGCAGTCTAGCGGGAGCAGCAGATACGCAGTATTTT
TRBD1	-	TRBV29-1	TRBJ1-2	CSVVGQRINYGYTF	TGCAGCGTTGTGGGACAGCGCATTAACTATGGCTACACCTTC
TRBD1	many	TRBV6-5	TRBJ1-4	CASGTANEKLFF	TGTGCCAGCGGGACAGCCAATGAAAAACTGTTTTTT
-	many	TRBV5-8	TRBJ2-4	CASSRITLAKNIQYF	TGTGCCAGCAGCCGCATCACTCTAGCCAAAAACATTCAGTACTTC
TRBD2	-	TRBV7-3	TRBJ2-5	CASSLSLLASGNEETQYF	TGTGCCAGCAGCTTATCGTTATTGGCTAGCGGGAATGAAGAGACCCAGTACTTC
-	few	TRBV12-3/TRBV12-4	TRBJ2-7	CASSARTRSSYEQYF	TGTGCCAGCAGTGCGCGGACGAGGAGCTCCTACGAGCAGTACTTC
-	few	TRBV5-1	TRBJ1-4	CASSLGPPGAKLFF	TGCGCCAGCAGCTTGGGACCTCCTGGTGCAAAACTGTTTTTT
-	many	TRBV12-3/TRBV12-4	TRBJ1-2	CASSLSNHYGYTF	TGTGCCAGCAGCTTATCAAATCACTATGGCTACACCTTC
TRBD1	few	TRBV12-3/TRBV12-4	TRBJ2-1	CASNKQGSSYNEQFF	TGTGCCAGCAACAAACAGGGGAGCTCCTACAATGAGCAGTTCTTC
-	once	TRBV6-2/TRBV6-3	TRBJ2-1	CASSLSSTGQREQFF	TGTGCCAGCAGTCTTTCGAGTACCGGGCAACGGGAGCAGTTCTTC
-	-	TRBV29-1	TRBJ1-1	CSVRDFGNTEAFF	TGCAGCGTTCGGGACTTTGGGAACACTGAAGCTTTCTTT
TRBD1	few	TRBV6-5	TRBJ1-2	CASSSSRQGQYGYTF	TGTGCCAGCAGTTCGAGTCGACAGGGCCAATATGGCTACACCTTC
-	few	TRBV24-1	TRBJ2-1	CATSDPGRAGNEQFF	TGTGCCACCAGTGATCCTGGACGAGCTGGCAATGAGCAGTTCTTC
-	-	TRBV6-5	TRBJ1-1	CASSYTGPTEAFF	TGTGCCAGCAGTTACACAGGGCCTACTGAAGCTTTCTTT
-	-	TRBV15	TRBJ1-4	CATVGQKGEKLFF	TGTGCCACCGTGGGCCAAAAGGGTGAAAAACTGTTTTTT
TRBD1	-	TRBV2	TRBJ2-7	CASKQGASYEQYF	TGTGCCAGCAAGCAGGGGGCGTCCTACGAGCAGTACTTC
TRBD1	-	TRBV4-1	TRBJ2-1	CASSQFGYGTGGPSSYNEQFF	TGCGCCAGCAGCCAATTTGGGTACGGGACAGGGGGCCCAAGCTCCTACAATGAGCAGTTCTTC
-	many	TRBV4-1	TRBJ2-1	CASSQDGPEQFF	TGCGCCAGCAGCCAAGATGGCCCCGAGCAGTTCTTC
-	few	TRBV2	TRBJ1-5	CASSFRLGLPQHF	TGTGCCAGCAGTTTCCGATTAGGTCTACCCCAGCATTTT
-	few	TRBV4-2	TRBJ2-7	CASRLMSGEQYF	TGTGCCAGCCGCCTTATGAGCGGAGAGCAGTACTTC
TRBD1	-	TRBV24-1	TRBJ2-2	CATSDTRQGGTGELFF	TGTGCCACCAGTGATACCCGACAGGGGGGAACCGGGGAGCTGTTTTTT
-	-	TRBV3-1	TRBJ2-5	CASSRKGGLQETQYF	TGTGCCAGCAGCCGAAAGGGCGGGCTCCAAGAGACCCAGTACTTC
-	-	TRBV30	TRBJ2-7	CAWSARTYEQYF	TGTGCCTGGAGTGCCCGAACCTACGAGCAGTACTTC
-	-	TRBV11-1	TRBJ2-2	CASSPGGNTGELFF	TGTGCCAGCAGCCCGGGCGGGAACACCGGGGAGCTGTTTTTT
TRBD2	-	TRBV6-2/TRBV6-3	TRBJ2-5	CASSYRSGRTETQYF	TGTGCCAGCAGTTACCGGAGCGGGAGGACGGAGACCCAGTACTTC